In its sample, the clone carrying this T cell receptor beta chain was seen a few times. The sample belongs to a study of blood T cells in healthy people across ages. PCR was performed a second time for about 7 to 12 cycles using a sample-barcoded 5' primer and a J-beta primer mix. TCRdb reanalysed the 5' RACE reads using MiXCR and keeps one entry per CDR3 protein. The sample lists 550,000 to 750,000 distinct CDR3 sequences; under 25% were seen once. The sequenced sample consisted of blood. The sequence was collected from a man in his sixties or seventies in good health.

This CDR3 reads CASSRDGGTDTQYF. The CDR3 DNA reads as TGTGCCAGCTCAAGGGACGGTGGGACAGATACGCAGTATTTT. This sequence joins TRBV18 and TRBJ2-3; D may be TRBD1 or TRBD2 (5 bases each). Trimming removed 5 bases at V and 3 bases at J, with 12 bases between. The CDR3 consists of 14 residues. The germline V gene has CDR1 KGHSH and CDR2 LQKENI.